The 32 T cell receptor beta chains below come from one sample, sequenced in a study of blood T cell repertoires in COVID-19. Using immunoSEQ multiplex PCR, the repertoire was profiled, and TCRdb retains in-frame clones only, with some absent. Of over 200,000 clones in the sample, around nine tenths were seen once. Specimen: peripheral blood. All receptors derive from a man aged 35-49 years who had recovered from COVID-19.

The V and J genes are TRBV7-3 and TRBJ2-1; TRBD2 aligns across 7 bases. The CDR3 contains 15 residues. The germline V gene has CDR1 SGHTA and CDR2 FQGTGA. Trimming removed 5 bases from V and 4 bases from J; junction bases left unmatched: 8. CDR3 DNA: TGTGCCAGCAGCCCCAGGGCGGGAGCTTACAATGAGCAGTTCTTC. This gives the protein CASSPRAGAYNEQFF.

This clone was seen once. One end of the junction is discordant with germline, which a read error may explain. This chain uses TRBV19 with TRBJ1-2; D possibly corresponds to TRBD1 (5 bases). Germline CDR1 reads LNHDA; CDR2 reads SQIVND (reference sequence). The CDR3 is 11 residues long. DNA for the CDR3: TGTGCCAGCAGTATAGTTAGGGGAATCAGCTTC. Protein product: CASSIVRGISF.

This clone is a singleton in its sample. The rearrangement joins TRBV5-1 to TRBJ2-5; maybe TRBD1 (5 bases). This CDR3 comprises 14 residues. Per the germline V gene, CDR1 is SGHRS and CDR2 is YFSETQ. The germline V and J ends were trimmed by 3 bases and 3 bases, with 12 bases remaining between them. The CDR3 region has the DNA TGCGCCAGCAGCTCCTCTGGGGCGAAAGAGACCCAGTACTTC. It is translated as CASSSSGAKETQYF.

The chain is built from TRBV6-6 and TRBJ2-1; 9 bases map to TRBD2. With V trimmed by 11 bases and J by 6 bases, 5 bases remained unmatched. CDR3 length: 12 residues. The germline V gene encodes CDR1 MNHNY and CDR2 SVGAGI (reference sequence). CDR3 residues: CAGILAGNEQFF. CDR3 nucleotide sequence: TGTGCCGGAATACTAGCGGGCAATGAGCAGTTCTTC.

This clone has just one count. The chain joins TRBV2 to TRBJ2-7; D might be TRBD1 (6 bases). The CDR3 totals 17 residues. The germline gives CDR1 SNHLY, CDR2 FYNNEI. The germline V and J ends were trimmed by 3 bases and 7 bases, with 25 bases remaining between them. Here the CDR3 DNA reads TGTGCCAGCAGTGACCGCTCCTTGGACAGATTTCCTAGGGAGCAGTACTTC. Translation gives CASSDRSLDRFPREQYF.

J is TRBJ2-7 and V is TRBV5-5; 9 bases are shared with TRBD2. Per the germline V gene, CDR1 is SGHKS and CDR2 is YYEKEE (reference sequence). This CDR3 has 16 residues. The ends lost 0 bases at V and 6 bases at J; junction bases unmatched: 10. The CDR3 nucleotides are TGTGCCAGCAGCTTGGTAGGGTCGCGGGGGGGCCGCGAGCAGTACTTC. It specifies CASSLVGSRGGREQYF.

This chain joins TRBV19 and TRBJ1-1; D is undetermined. Germline values: CDR1 LNHDA, CDR2 SQIVND (reference sequence). There are 13 residues in the CDR3. Trimming took 6 bases from V and 1 from J, leaving 9 bases between them. The chain's CDR3 is CASSRIQNTEAFF. CDR3 coding DNA: TGTGCCAGTAGCAGAATTCAGAACACTGAAGCTTTCTTT.

The rearrangement links TRBV3-1 (or the pseudogene TRBV3-2) to TRBJ2-2; D uncertain. V was shortened by 3 bases and J by 5 bases, with 4 bases between the two germline ends. This CDR3 region has 12 residues. Germline CDR1 reads LGHDT; CDR2 reads YNNKEL (reference sequence). The CDR3 nucleotides are TGTGCCAGCAGCCATTCTACCGGGGAGCTGTTTTTT. This translates into CASSHSTGELFF.

This rearrangement joins TRBV12-3 or TRBV12-4 to TRBJ2-5, with a possible D match to TRBD2 (5 bases). This CDR3 region has 13 residues. V shed 4 bases and J shed 4 bases, with 10 bases lying between them. The CDR3 bases are TGTGCCAGCAGTTCGCTAGGAGGAGAGACCCAGTACTTC. Amino acids: CASSSLGGETQYF.

CDR3 DNA sequence: TGTGCCAGCAGCGGCGGACTATACCGCAATGAGCAGTTCTTC. It encodes CASSGGLYRNEQFF. V usage is TRBV11-3 and J usage is TRBJ2-1, with D maybe TRBD2 (6 bases). The germline V gene has CDR1 SGHNT and CDR2 YENEEA. CDR3 length: 14 residues. Between the trimmed V and J ends, which lost 5 bases and 6 bases, there was a span of 14 bases.

V is TRBV9 and J is TRBJ2-5, with 8 bases matching TRBD2. Germline V gene data show CDR1 as SGDLS and CDR2 as YYNGEE. Germline trimming cut 0 bases from V and 5 bases from J; bases unmatched to any gene: 6. The length of the CDR3 is 15 residues. CDR3: CASSVVGGVGETQYF. The CDR3, as DNA: TGTGCCAGCAGCGTAGTCGGGGGGGTAGGTGAGACCCAGTACTTC. The variable domain in full, completed from reference TRBV9 and TRBJ2-5, reads DSGVTQTPKHLITATGQRVTLRCSPRSGDLSVYWYQQSLDQGLQFLIQYYNGEERAKGNILERFSAQQFPDLHSELNLSSLELGDSALYFCASSVVGGVGETQYFGPGTRLLVL.

CDR3 loop: CASSFTSGVGKQFF. The DNA of the CDR3 is TGTGCCAGCAGCTTTACTAGCGGGGTCGGGAAGCAGTTCTTC. The chain joins TRBV7-3 to TRBJ2-1; 10 nucleotides match TRBD2. V shed 3 bases, J shed 11 bases, and the junction held 7 bases outside the gene matches. Germline CDR1 is SGHTA and CDR2 is FQGTGA. CDR3 length equals 14 residues.

This chain joins TRBV11-1 and TRBJ2-7; 11 nucleotides line up with TRBD1. The junction had 9 bases not matched to a gene; V was cut back by 8 bases and J by 3 bases. The CDR3 spans 15 residues. CDR1 and CDR2 from the germline V gene are SGHAT and FQDESV (reference sequence). This CDR3 is CASAHSGTGGYEQYF. CDR3 DNA sequence: TGTGCCAGCGCCCATTCCGGGACAGGGGGCTACGAGCAGTACTTC.

The CDR3 coding sequence is TGCGCCAGCAGCCAAGATGTTGCGGGTGTCTCCTACAATGAGCAGTTCTTC. Protein sequence: CASSQDVAGVSYNEQFF. The chain joins TRBV4-1 to TRBJ2-1; possibly TRBD2 for D (5 bases). Per germline, CDR1 MGHRA and CDR2 YSYEKL. This CDR3 has 17 amino acids. The V and J ends lost 0 bases and 0 bases respectively, with 12 bases between them.

The chain combines TRBV3-1 (or the pseudogene TRBV3-2) with TRBJ1-2; D perhaps matches TRBD1 (5 bases). The CDR3 is 13 residues long. The germline CDR1 and CDR2 sequences are LGHDT and YNNKEL (reference sequence). The ends were cut back, 6 bases at V and 1 base at J, with 9 bases in the middle. CDR3 in amino acids: CASSPDSNYGYTF. CDR3 coding DNA: TGTGCCAGCAGTCCCGACAGTAACTATGGCTACACCTTC.

The chain joins TRBV5-1 to TRBJ1-2; 9 bases are shared with TRBD1. The trim removed 5 bases at V and 3 bases at J, leaving 14 bases unmatched. The CDR3 contains 17 residues. Germline V gene data show CDR1 as SGHRS and CDR2 as YFSETQ. CDR3 in DNA: TGCGCCAGCAGACCTCTTCTAGACAGGGGGAACTACTATGGCTACACCTTC. Its translation is CASRPLLDRGNYYGYTF.

The chain joins TRBV21-1 to TRBJ1-1. TRBV21-1 is a recognized pseudogene. The CDR3 sequence is 15 residues long. This chain's CDR3 is CASSKGSGGFTEAFF. The CDR3 region has the DNA TGTGCCAGCAGCAAAGGGTCGGGGGGGTTCACTGAAGCTTTCTTT.

Written as DNA, the CDR3 is TGTGCCAGTAGTGGGCAGATATTAGCCAAAAACATTCAGTACTTC. Translated, it gives CASSGQILAKNIQYF. The V call is TRBV19, the J call TRBJ2-4; no definite D call. The germline gives CDR1 LNHDA, CDR2 SQIVND (reference sequence). The CDR3 extends over 15 amino acids. The V end was cut by 5 bases, the J end by 0 bases, with 11 bases between.

This clone was counted a single time. The chain combines TRBV9 with TRBJ2-3; 10 bases are shared with TRBD2. The CDR3 totals 16 residues. The J segment lost 3 bases and the V segment lost 0 bases, leaving 4 bases of the junction unmatched. CDR1 is SGDLS and CDR2 is YYNGEE in the germline V gene. CDR3 DNA: TGTGCCAGCAGCGTAGGTCCTAGCGGGGGAACAGATACGCAGTATTTT. It specifies CASSVGPSGGTDTQYF. Variable domain in full (rest from reference TRBV9 and TRBJ2-3): DSGVTQTPKHLITATGQRVTLRCSPRSGDLSVYWYQQSLDQGLQFLIQYYNGEERAKGNILERFSAQQFPDLHSELNLSSLELGDSALYFCASSVGPSGGTDTQYFGPGTRLTVL.

The gene calls are TRBV7-2 and TRBJ2-1; D possibly corresponds to TRBD1 (5 bases). V was trimmed by 5 bases and J by 7 bases, leaving 15 bases between them. CDR1 and CDR2 from the germline V gene are SGHTA and FQGNSA. The CDR3 is 14 residues long. The CDR3 sequence: CASSPRAEPNEQFF. DNA for the CDR3: TGTGCCAGCAGCCCCAGGGCGGAGCCAAATGAGCAGTTCTTC.

A word on this clone: Other DNA sequences from this sample encode an identical CDR3 as well. The chain has TRBV6-5 and TRBJ2-3; 8 bases agree with TRBD2. Germline CDR1 and CDR2: MNHEY and SVGAGI. The CDR3 covers 15 residues. With 4 bases clipped from V and 2 bases from J, the junction kept 5 bases outside the gene matches. The CDR3 nucleotides are TGTGCCAGCAGTTTACTAGCGGCGAACACAGATACGCAGTATTTT. This sequence encodes CASSLLAANTDTQYF.

The rearrangement uses TRBV2 and TRBJ2-3, with 7 bases aligning to TRBD2. J lost 0 bases, V lost 4 bases, and 4 bases had no gene match. The germline CDR1 and CDR2 sequences are SNHLY and FYNNEI. The CDR3 has 15 residues. The CDR3 sequence is CASSGSGASTDTQYF. The CDR3 bases are TGTGCCAGCAGTGGGAGCGGGGCTAGCACAGATACGCAGTATTTT.

The chain combines TRBV7-8 with TRBJ2-7; 13 nucleotides line up with TRBD2. Germline V gives CDR1 SGHVS, CDR2 FQNEAQ. The CDR3 runs to 16 residues. V lost 5 bases and J lost 5; bases outside the gene matches: 9. The CDR3 nucleotides are TGTGCCAGCAGCCGTCGACTAGCGGGGGGCCGGGACGAGCAGTACTTC. This translates into CASSRRLAGGRDEQYF.

The chain has TRBV19 and TRBJ2-1; a weak D match, TRBD1 (5 bases). The CDR3 totals 12 residues. The germline V gene has CDR1 LNHDA and CDR2 SQIVND (reference sequence). With 6 bases removed from V and 5 bases from J, the gap between germline ends came to 8 bases. The CDR3 is CASSATDNEQFF. The CDR3 DNA is TGTGCCAGTAGCGCGACAGACAATGAGCAGTTCTTC.

The rearrangement joins TRBV20-1 to TRBJ1-1; unclear D gene. Germline loops: CDR1 DFQATT, CDR2 SNEGSKA (reference sequence). This CDR3 is built from 11 residues. The V and J ends lost 3 bases and 8 bases respectively, with 10 bases between them. CDR3 DNA: TGCAGTGCTAGCTACCGGGAGGAAGCTTTCTTT. Its protein product is CSASYREEAFF.

The chain combines TRBV9 with TRBJ1-1; D might be TRBD1 (6 bases). This CDR3 has 13 amino acids. Germline CDR1 is SGDLS and CDR2 is YYNGEE. The V gene lost 0 bases and the J gene lost 12 bases, with 15 bases spanning the gap. The CDR3 protein is CASSVEPAGVTFF. CDR3 coding DNA: TGTGCCAGCAGCGTAGAACCAGCAGGGGTTACTTTCTTT.

The chain uses TRBV9 and TRBJ1-1; 7 bases are a match to TRBD1. With V trimmed by 0 bases and J by 0 bases, 5 bases remained unmatched. Germline V lookup: CDR1 SGDLS, CDR2 YYNGEE. The CDR3 length is 16 residues. The CDR3 loop reads CASSVDPGTVNTEAFF. The CDR3 bases are TGTGCCAGCAGCGTAGATCCCGGGACAGTGAACACTGAAGCTTTCTTT.

The chain uses TRBV7-8 and TRBJ2-1, with 13 nucleotides matching TRBD2. CDR3 length: 16 residues. The V segment lost 5 bases and the J segment 10 bases; nucleotides outside the gene matches: 11. Per germline, CDR1 SGHVS and CDR2 FQNEAQ. Here the CDR3 reads CASSATLAGGYREQFF. In nucleotides, the CDR3 is TGTGCCAGCAGCGCGACACTAGCGGGGGGGTATAGGGAGCAGTTCTTC.

CDR3 sequence (DNA): TGTGCCAGCAGCGGGACTAGAAGGCGCGCCTACAATGAGCAGTTCTTC. This gives the protein CASSGTRRRAYNEQFF. The V call is TRBV5-6, the J call TRBJ2-1; the match to TRBD2 covers 8 bases. From germline, CDR1 is SGHDT and CDR2 YYEEEE. V dropped 4 bases and J dropped 2; count of bases not matched to a gene: 8. The CDR3 is made up of 16 amino acids.

In this sample, this clone turned up once. The CDR3 nucleotides are TGTGCCACTTCGCGGCCGGGACAAAACACTGAAGCTTTCTTT. Translation: CATSRPGQNTEAFF. The V and J genes are TRBV15 and TRBJ1-1; maybe TRBD1 (6 bases). The CDR3 extends over 14 amino acids. Germline V gene lookup returns CDR1 LNHNV and CDR2 YYDKDF (reference sequence). V lost 9 bases and J lost 2, with 16 bases in between.

The rearrangement links TRBV7-2 to TRBJ2-1; 12 positions match TRBD2. CDR3 length equals 15 residues. CDR1 is SGHTA, CDR2 FQGNSA, per germline. J lost 9 bases, V lost 6 bases, and 9 bases had no gene match. CDR3 DNA sequence: TGTGCCAGCAGTCAAGGACTAGCGGGATGGGGTGAGCAGTTCTTC. It specifies CASSQGLAGWGEQFF.

This chain joins TRBV25-1 and TRBJ2-7; no firm D call. Deletions cut 6 bases from V and 5 bases from J, with 5 bases between. CDR1 and CDR2 from the germline V gene are MGHDK and SYGVNS. CDR3 length: 10 residues. The CDR3 region has the DNA TGTGCCAGCAGCCTTCACGAGCAGTACTTC. It codes for CASSLHEQYF.